The next 16 T cell receptor beta chains were all read from a single sample in a study of T cells in localized non-small cell lung cancer. The table came from immunoSEQ multiplex PCR; TCRdb's copy has only in-frame clones and leaves some out. The sample includes tens of thousands of clones, roughly four fifths of them seen just once. Source: peripheral blood, taken before any cancer treatment. Receptor source: a female donor of 60 years or more with stage I lung adenocarcinoma.

The rearrangement joins TRBV19 to TRBJ1-5; 8 bases map to TRBD1. The CDR3 totals 13 residues. V lost 3 bases to trimming and J lost 5 bases; unmatched junction nucleotides: 0. The germline gives CDR1 LNHDA, CDR2 SQIVND (reference sequence). CDR3 protein: CASSMGQDQPQHF. CDR3 bases: TGTGCCAGTAGTATGGGACAGGATCAGCCCCAGCATTTT.

In its sample, this clone was seen once. V gene TRBV19 combines with J gene TRBJ2-1; 11 nucleotides align to TRBD2. This CDR3 is 15 amino acids long. V dropped 6 bases and J dropped 2; count of bases not matched to a gene: 3. Germline values: CDR1 LNHDA, CDR2 SQIVND (reference sequence). Written as DNA, the CDR3 is TGTGCCAGTAGCCTGGGACTAGCGGCCTACAATGAGCAGTTCTTC. It is translated as CASSLGLAAYNEQFF.

This clone was observed a few times. Written as DNA, the CDR3 is TGTGCCAGCAGGAGGGACGCAATGAACACTGAAGCTTTCTTT. It codes for CASRRDAMNTEAFF. This rearrangement joins TRBV2 to TRBJ1-1, with a tentative D call TRBD1 (5 bases). The germline V and J ends were trimmed by 6 bases and 0 bases, with 11 bases remaining between them. CDR1 is SNHLY, CDR2 FYNNEI, per germline. This CDR3 contains 14 residues.

The chain combines TRBV6-5 with TRBJ1-5, with 7 bases matching TRBD1. V gave up 6 bases and J gave up 4 bases; unmatched junction bases: 3. The CDR3 contains 13 residues. Germline CDR1 and CDR2: MNHEY and SVGAGI. CDR3 protein: CASSRQGNQPQHF. Here the CDR3 DNA reads TGTGCCAGCAGCCGACAGGGTAATCAGCCCCAGCATTTT.

The chain employs TRBV6-1 and TRBJ2-7; 7 bases match TRBD1. V shed 0 bases, J shed 5 bases, and the junction held 10 bases outside the gene matches. The CDR3 is made up of 16 amino acids. Germline loops: CDR1 MNHNS, CDR2 SASEGT. The DNA for the CDR3 is TGTGCCAGCAGTGAAGCCTCCTCGACAGGGTCCCACGAGCAGTACTTC. Translated: CASSEASSTGSHEQYF.

This chain links TRBV6-5 with TRBJ1-2; weak D call: TRBD1 (5 bases). The CDR3 covers 12 residues. V was pared by 5 bases and J by 8 bases, with 12 bases between. Germline values: CDR1 MNHEY, CDR2 SVGAGI. The CDR3 reads CASSSGGTGYTF. In DNA form, the CDR3 reads TGTGCCAGCAGTAGCGGGGGTACCGGCTACACCTTC.

V is TRBV27 and J is TRBJ1-3, with TRBD1 as a possible D gene (5 bases). V gave up 3 bases and J gave up 1 base, with 10 bases separating them. The CDR3 runs to 15 residues. In germline, CDR1 is MNHEY, CDR2 SMNVEV (reference sequence). The CDR3 DNA sequence: TGTGCCAGCAGTTTGGAACGGGGGTCTGGAAACACCATATATTTT. Translation gives CASSLERGSGNTIYF.

The rearrangement links TRBV30 to TRBJ1-4, with D unclear. The CDR3 contains 13 residues. CDR1 and CDR2 from the germline V gene are GTSNPN and SVGIG (reference sequence). With 0 bases removed from V and 3 bases from J, the gap between germline ends came to 5 bases. DNA for the CDR3: TGTGCCTGGAGTGTGGGTGCTAATGAAAAACTGTTTTTT. This codes for CAWSVGANEKLFF.

This clone was observed a few times. The V call is TRBV7-9, the J call TRBJ2-2; D tentatively fits TRBD1 or TRBD2 (5 bases each). V dropped 4 bases and J dropped 4 bases, with 13 bases sitting between them. The V gene's germline CDR1 is SEHNR and CDR2 FQNEAQ (reference sequence). This CDR3 region has 15 residues. CDR3 sequence (DNA): TGTGCCAGCAGCTCCGGGGCAGTTATCACCGGGGAGCTGTTTTTT. Translated: CASSSGAVITGELFF.

The chain recombines TRBV14 with TRBJ2-7; 12 bases are shared with TRBD2. This CDR3 contains 15 residues. Germline V lookup: CDR1 SGHDN, CDR2 FVKESK. With 5 bases clipped from V and 2 bases from J, the junction kept 4 bases outside the gene matches. CDR3 in DNA: TGTGCCAGCAGCGCCGGACTAGCGGGACCCTACGAGCAGTACTTC. Protein sequence: CASSAGLAGPYEQYF.

The rearrangement joins TRBV7-8 to TRBJ2-7, with TRBD2 identical over 11 bases. J lost 6 bases, V lost 3 bases, and 4 bases had no gene match. Germline loops: CDR1 SGHVS, CDR2 FQNEAQ. The CDR3 sequence is 14 residues long. CDR3 in DNA: TGTGCCAGCAGCTTCCTTACTAGCGGGGGCGAGCAGTACTTC. It codes for CASSFLTSGGEQYF.

The V gene is TRBV11-2, the J gene TRBJ2-4; D gene uncertain. The CDR3 runs 11 residues. V was clipped by 3 bases and J by 9 bases, with 6 bases between them. Germline V CDR1 and CDR2: SGHAT, FQNNGV. This CDR3 is CASSFGSIQYF. The CDR3 DNA reads TGTGCCAGCAGCTTCGGTAGCATTCAGTACTTC.

This chain joins TRBV19 and TRBJ1-2, with 8 bases lining up with TRBD1. The germline gives CDR1 LNHDA, CDR2 SQIVND (reference sequence). V shed 3 bases and J 8 bases; nucleotides not matched to a gene: 11. The CDR3 is 15 residues long. The CDR3 region has the DNA TGTGCCAGTAGTATTGTGCGGCAGGGGGCGTGGGGCTACACCTTC. Protein product: CASSIVRQGAWGYTF.

The chain carries TRBV6-5 and TRBJ2-7; 9 bases are a match to TRBD1. With 2 bases clipped from V and 5 bases from J, the junction kept 7 bases outside the gene matches. The V gene's germline CDR1 is MNHEY and CDR2 SVGAGI. This CDR3 comprises 15 residues. CDR3 amino acids: CASSYHRTGVNEQYF. The CDR3 coding sequence is TGTGCCAGCAGTTACCATAGGACAGGGGTCAACGAGCAGTACTTC.

V usage is TRBV6-6 and J usage is TRBJ1-5; no clear D. V lost 6 bases to trimming and J lost 8 bases, with 14 bases between them. CDR3 size: 13 residues. CDR1 MNHNY and CDR2 SVGAGI come from the germline V gene (reference sequence). The CDR3, as DNA: TGTGCCAGCAGAGAGCGAAGGATTGAGCCCCAGCATTTT. Its translation: CASRERRIEPQHF.

Remarks on this clone: Additional DNA sequences in this sample encode the identical CDR3. The chain couples TRBV19 to TRBJ1-6; possible D gene TRBD1, 6 bases. This CDR3 comprises 17 residues. The germline V and J ends were trimmed by 4 bases and 10 bases, with 23 bases remaining between them. Germline CDR1 is LNHDA and CDR2 is SQIVND (reference sequence). CDR3 loop: CASSNSLGTQVLSPLHF. The CDR3 DNA reads as TGTGCCAGTAGTAATTCATTGGGGACACAAGTCTTATCACCCCTCCACTTT.